This T cell receptor beta chain was sequenced for a study of CD8+ T cells in alopecia areata. Lesional scalp punch biopsies and peripheral blood came from alopecia areata patients. Investigators sorted PBMCs to obtain both CD4+ and CD8+ T cells. The CDR3 length is 13 residues. CDR1 is ENHRY and CDR2 is SYGVKD in the germline V gene. V was clipped by 4 bases and J by 2 bases, with 9 bases between them. With regard to this clone: Its antigen is unknown.

Extracted from the samples, RNA was reverse transcribed into cDNA to serve as the sequencing template. Sequenced by immunoSEQ multiplex PCR; TCRdb stores in-frame clones only, minus some. This sample carries about 130,000 clones, about 49% of them seen once, and the ten largest clones take 18%. Notes on the study in general: In scalp samples, resident alphabeta T cells of normal skin are also sequenced.

V usage is TRBV10-3 and J usage is TRBJ2-7, with D unresolved. This sample comprised CD8+ T cells sorted from blood, obtained at week 0. The clonotype comes from a human donor with alopecia areata. The CDR3 DNA follows: TGTGCCATCAGTGGGACCGTGACCTACGAGCAGTACTTC. Its translation: CAISGTVTYEQYF.